This passage covers 3 T cell receptor beta chains from one sample sequenced in a study of response to subunit inactivated influenza vaccine. In TCRdb, the RT-PCR reads were re-called with MiXCR into one record per CDR3 protein. Here the sample spans roughly 700,000 distinct CDR3 sequences, 11% to 15% being singletons. Here the sequenced sample was PBMCs from blood, taken 14 to 15 days before vaccination. All receptors derive from a man aged 45-60 years who received an inactivated influenza vaccine.

This clonotype was detected many times. This sequence joins TRBV5-1 and TRBJ2-5; D unresolved. Trimming removed 3 bases from V and 1 base from J, with 13 bases in between. The V gene's germline CDR1 is SGHRS and CDR2 YFSETQ. This CDR3 region has 15 residues. The CDR3 region has the DNA TGCGCCAGCAGCTGGAGACTCGGAACCCAAGAGACCCAGTACTTC. Amino acid sequence: CASSWRLGTQETQYF.

The chain joins TRBV3-1 to TRBJ2-7; 9 bases are a match to TRBD2. CDR1 is LGHDT, CDR2 YNNKEL, per germline (reference sequence). The CDR3 totals 17 residues. V lost 1 base and J lost 3; bases outside the gene matches: 10. The chain's CDR3 is CASSQGSLAGLFYEQYF. The CDR3 DNA reads as TGTGCCAGCAGCCAAGGTTCCCTAGCGGGACTCTTCTACGAGCAGTACTTC.

This clonotype showed up just a few times. This sequence joins TRBV6-1 and TRBJ2-7; 9 bases map to TRBD2. Germline assignment: CDR1 MNHNS and CDR2 SASEGT. Trimming at V came to 11 bases and at J to 3 bases, leaving 11 bases not matched to a gene. This CDR3 is 14 amino acids long. CDR3: CAVSRREGRYEQYF. The CDR3, as DNA: TGTGCCGTTTCCAGGCGGGAGGGCCGCTACGAGCAGTACTTC.